Shown below are 8 T cell receptor beta chains from a single sample sequenced in a study of blood T cell repertoires in COVID-19. Generated by immunoSEQ multiplex PCR, the TCRdb table keeps only in-frame clones and is missing some. The data hold over 200,000 clones, with over 75% observed a single time. The sequenced material came from peripheral blood. These TCRs come from a man aged 35-49 years with active or convalescent COVID-19.

The chain has TRBV5-1 and TRBJ1-3; D is ambiguous. The CDR3 loop spans 15 amino acids. V dropped 4 bases and J dropped 0 bases, with 11 bases sitting between them. Germline CDR1 reads SGHRS; CDR2 reads YFSETQ. DNA for the CDR3: TGCGCCAGCAGCCCTGGAGCGTTCTCTGGAAACACCATATATTTT. Protein: CASSPGAFSGNTIYF.

The sample holds one count of this clone. V and J are TRBV2 and TRBJ1-2; 8 bases fit TRBD1. V dropped 1 base and J dropped 5; count of bases not matched to a gene: 6. The CDR3 extends over 15 amino acids. Looked up from germline, CDR1 is SNHLY and CDR2 is FYNNEI. The CDR3 is CASSEEQGDLYGYTF. Here the CDR3 DNA reads TGTGCCAGCAGTGAAGAACAGGGGGATTTATATGGCTACACCTTC.

J is TRBJ1-1 and V is TRBV28, with 7 nucleotides matching TRBD1. The CDR3 is 16 amino acids. The V segment lost 2 bases and the J segment 3 bases; nucleotides outside the gene matches: 9. Germline loops: CDR1 MDHEN, CDR2 SYDVKM. This CDR3 reads CASSLGRGITYTEAFF. The DNA for the CDR3 is TGTGCCAGCAGTTTAGGCAGGGGGATAACGTACACTGAAGCTTTCTTT.

The genes are TRBV6-2 or TRBV6-3 and TRBJ1-3; D gene uncertain. This CDR3 contains 14 residues. Germline V CDR1 and CDR2: MNHEY, SVGEGT. The ends were cut back, 5 bases at V and 3 bases at J, with 11 bases in the middle. CDR3 region: CASSLSSSGNTIYF. CDR3 in DNA: TGTGCCAGCAGTCTCTCCTCCAGTGGAAACACCATATATTTT.

This clone was observed a few times. The rearrangement uses TRBV28 and TRBJ1-5, with unresolved D. Germline loops: CDR1 MDHEN, CDR2 SYDVKM. There are 12 residues in the CDR3. V lost 3 bases, J lost 6 bases, and 6 bases lay in between. In nucleotides, the CDR3 is TGTGCCAGCAGTTTGTTTCTTCAGCCCCAGCATTTT. Translated, it gives CASSLFLQPQHF.

V gene TRBV28 combines with J gene TRBJ2-1, with 12 bases fitting TRBD2. The CDR3 spans 15 residues. V dropped 6 bases and J dropped 12; count of bases not matched to a gene: 12. Germline CDR1 is MDHEN and CDR2 is SYDVKM. The DNA for the CDR3 is TGTGCCAGCAGACCTACTAGCGGGGGGAACCAATGGCAGTTCTTC. It encodes CASRPTSGGNQWQFF.

This clone has only one observation. V and J are TRBV5-1 and TRBJ1-6; 8 nucleotides line up with TRBD1. With 4 bases clipped from V and 8 bases from J, the junction kept 8 bases outside the gene matches. Germline V CDR1 and CDR2: SGHRS, YFSETQ. CDR3 length equals 15 residues. The CDR3 region is CASSAGQGLDSPLHF. The CDR3 DNA is TGCGCCAGCAGCGCTGGACAGGGATTGGATTCACCCCTCCACTTT.

The chain carries TRBV5-1 and TRBJ2-3; 13 bases agree with TRBD2. The CDR3 is 16 residues long. Trimming at V came to 3 bases and at J to 2 bases, leaving 3 bases not matched to a gene. Per germline, CDR1 SGHRS and CDR2 YFSETQ. The CDR3 is CASSWTSGRITDTQYF. The CDR3 DNA is TGCGCCAGCAGCTGGACTAGCGGGAGAATCACAGATACGCAGTATTTT.